This T cell receptor beta chain was identified in a study of cytomegalovirus exposure and HLA in healthy donors. On the study more broadly: Earlier, 110 million or so unique TCR beta sequences were recovered from 200 million or so T cells by an analysis. General study points: Earlier analysis yielded a pattern in which most TCR beta V segments were productive about 87% or about 30% of the time.

Per germline, CDR1 MNHEY and CDR2 SVGAGI. This CDR3 is 14 amino acids long. Trimming shortened V by 5 bases and J by 5 bases, and 15 bases separated the two germline ends. A word on this clone: Its antigen is undetermined.

PCR employed 60 Vbeta and 13 Jbeta primers. The method was immunoSEQ multiplex PCR; TCRdb's version includes in-frame clones alone and lacks a portion of them. The profile covers around 30,000 clones, with approximately 62% appearing a single time and around 43% taken by the ten largest. This clonotype was sampled from a male donor in good health and CMV-seropositive. Input material: PBMCs. The rearrangement uses TRBV6-5 and TRBJ1-2, with TRBD1 as a possible D gene (5 bases). The CDR3 coding sequence is TGTGCCAGCAGTACGGACCCTGGGACTTATGGCTACACCTTC. Protein sequence: CASSTDPGTYGYTF.